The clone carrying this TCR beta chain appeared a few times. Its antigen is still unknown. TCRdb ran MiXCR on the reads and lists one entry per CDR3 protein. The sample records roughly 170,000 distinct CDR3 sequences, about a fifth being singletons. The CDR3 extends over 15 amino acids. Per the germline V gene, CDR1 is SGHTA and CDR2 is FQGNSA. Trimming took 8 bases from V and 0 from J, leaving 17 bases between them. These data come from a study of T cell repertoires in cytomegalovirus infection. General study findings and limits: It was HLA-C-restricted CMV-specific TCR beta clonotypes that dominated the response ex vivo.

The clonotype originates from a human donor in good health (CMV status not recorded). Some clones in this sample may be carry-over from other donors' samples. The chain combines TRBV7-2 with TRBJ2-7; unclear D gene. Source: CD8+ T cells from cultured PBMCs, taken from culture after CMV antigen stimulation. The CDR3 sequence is CASGLDSVISYEQYF. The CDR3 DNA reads TGTGCCAGCGGGCTTGACTCCGTAATCTCCTACGAGCAGTACTTC.